This T cell receptor beta chain is from a study of blood T cell repertoires in COVID-19. About the research overall: Sites in the United States, Italy and Spain provided acute and convalescent COVID-19 samples. In each case, the material was cDNA or gDNA derived from T cells, B-cell-depleted T cells, or PBMCs.

Those enrolled in Seattle joined during active infection and were followed longitudinally afterward. Per the study methods: Nucleated cell number was recorded as an estimate derived from reference gene primer amplification. Profiling relied on immunoSEQ multiplex PCR, and the TCRdb table lists in-frame clones only, not all of them. V, J and clone size are taken as reported in that table, and D and trimming were inferred from the DNA itself. The sample contains about 120,000 clones, 90% of which appear only once. Trimming took 3 bases from V and 3 from J, leaving 16 bases between them. The CDR3 is 15 residues long. CDR1 is SGHRS, CDR2 YFSETQ, per germline.

This receptor was obtained from a woman in her sixties or seventies with COVID-19, enrolled during active disease. The specimen was peripheral blood. J is TRBJ2-7 and V is TRBV5-1; TRBD1 is a possible D gene (6 bases). Here the CDR3 reads CASSSTGIQSYEQYF. The CDR3 DNA reads TGCGCCAGCAGCTCCACAGGGATCCAAAGCTACGAGCAGTACTTC.